What follows is one T cell receptor beta chain and its context. Sequenced by immunoSEQ multiplex PCR; TCRdb stores in-frame clones only, minus some. The sample holds about 350,000 clones, roughly 91% seen once. The entry originates in a study of Ad26.COV2.S vaccination and SARS-CoV-2 variants. Regarding treatment: approximately 18 received Ad26.COV2.S at low or high dose, single or two shots; 5 received placebo; per-sample allocation not given. Each sample was drawn 63 days after the first injection (of vaccine or placebo). The CDR3 contains 14 residues. V lost 0 bases, J lost 5 bases, and 11 bases lay in between. Germline CDR1 SGDLS, CDR2 YYNGEE.

Sequencing was performed on peripheral blood, taken in a trial of Ad26.COV2.S vaccine versus placebo. The J gene is TRBJ1-2, the V gene TRBV9, with D uncertain. This receptor was taken from a person between 18 and 65 years old who received the Ad26.COV2.S COVID-19 vaccine or a placebo. For the CDR3, the DNA is TGTGCCAGCAGCGTAGAGGCGAAAGGATATGGCTACACCTTC. It encodes CASSVEAKGYGYTF.